This T cell receptor beta chain derives from a study of T cells expressing NK-cell markers. Reprocessing the 5' RACE reads, TCRdb reports a single entry for every CDR3 protein and omits DNA. Its table records 300,000 to 450,000 distinct CDR3 sequences. Germline V lookup: CDR1 LGHDT, CDR2 YNNKEL (reference sequence). The CDR3 consists of 13 residues. The sample comprised blood T cells: a sorted CD56 or NKG2C T cell subset, CD4+ or CD8+ T cells, or bulk PBMC T cells (not recorded which). This receptor was taken from a man aged 18-70 years in good health. This chain connects TRBV3-1 to TRBJ2-7. The CDR3 sequence is CASSQDFLSEQYF.